The entry below describes one T cell receptor beta chain. Its target is unknown. Individual cDNA molecules carried attached unique molecular identifiers. MiXCR, run by TCRdb on the 5' RACE reads, gives a single entry per CDR3 protein. Among nearly 30,000 distinct CDR3 sequences listed, less than 6.5% were seen once. The sample comes from a study of early T cells in non-severe SARS-CoV-2 infection. Whole-study findings and limits: CD4 and private specificities were missed by VDJdb matching, which favored anti-spike CD8 responses.

Sample: whole blood. The TCR was taken from an adult who was a healthcare worker with PCR-confirmed SARS-CoV-2 infection or an uninfected control (not recorded which).

The CDR3: CASSLNAGGRDTQYF. The CDR3 coding sequence is TGTGCCAGCAGCCTCAATGCGGGGGGCCGGGATACGCAGTATTTT. The chain uses TRBV11-2 and TRBJ2-3; 8 positions match TRBD2. V gave up 5 bases and J gave up 6 bases; unmatched junction bases: 10. The CDR3 covers 15 residues. The V gene's germline CDR1 is SGHAT and CDR2 FQNNGV.